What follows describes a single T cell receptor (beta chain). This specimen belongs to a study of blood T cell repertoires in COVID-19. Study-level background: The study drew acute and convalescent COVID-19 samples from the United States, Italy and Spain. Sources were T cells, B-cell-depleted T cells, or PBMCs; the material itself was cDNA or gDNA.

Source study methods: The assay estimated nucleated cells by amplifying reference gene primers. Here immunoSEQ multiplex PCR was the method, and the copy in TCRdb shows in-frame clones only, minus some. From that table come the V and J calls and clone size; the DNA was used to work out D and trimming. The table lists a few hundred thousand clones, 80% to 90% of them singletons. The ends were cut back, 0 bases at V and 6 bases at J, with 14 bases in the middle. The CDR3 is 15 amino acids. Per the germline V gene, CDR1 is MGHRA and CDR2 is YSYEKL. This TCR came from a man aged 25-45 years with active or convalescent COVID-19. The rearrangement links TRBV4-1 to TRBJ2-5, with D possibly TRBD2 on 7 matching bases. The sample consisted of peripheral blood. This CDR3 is CASSQDSGGQKTQYF. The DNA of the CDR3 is TGCGCCAGCAGCCAAGATTCGGGGGGCCAGAAGACCCAGTACTTC.